This T cell receptor beta chain emerged from a study of blood T cells in healthy people across ages. Healthy Caucasian individuals from Russia aged about 6 to 100 were enrolled as donors. As concerns this clonotype: The antigen remains unidentified.

Study results and limitations: Percentage of naive T cells showed a strong correlation with TCR beta diversity. Older age went with lower TCR beta diversity per million T cells, in a roughly linear way.

Sample-barcoded 5' priming and a J-beta primer mix drove a second PCR of about 7 to 12 cycles. The study obtained at least 2.5 million CDR3-containing paired-end reads from every sample. TCRdb passed the 5' RACE reads through MiXCR, listing each CDR3 protein once. This table has about a million distinct CDR3 sequences, roughly 51% appearing once. Specimen: blood. This clonotype was sampled from a woman aged 60 to 75 in good health.

The CDR3 loop reads CASSYNGQSEQYF. The CDR3 DNA is TGTGCCAGCAGTTACAACGGACAGTCCGAGCAGTACTTC. The V call is TRBV6-6, the J call TRBJ2-7, with D perhaps matching TRBD1 (6 bases). Germline V CDR1 and CDR2: MNHNY, SVGAGI (reference sequence). The CDR3 is 13 amino acids. Trimming removed 2 bases at V and 6 bases at J, with 11 bases between.